These 6 T cell receptor beta chains share one sample of origin, sequenced in a study of cytomegalovirus exposure and HLA in healthy donors. PCR was performed using 60 Vbeta and 13 Jbeta primers. Method: immunoSEQ multiplex PCR; TCRdb's copy keeps in-frame clones and lacks some. The sample contains more than 150,000 clones, around 79% of which appear only once. Material for sequencing was PBMCs. Receptor source: a man aged 45-60 years in good health and CMV-seropositive.

The rearrangement links TRBV28 to TRBJ2-3; 9 nucleotides match TRBD1. The CDR3 spans 16 residues. Germline V gene lookup returns CDR1 MDHEN and CDR2 SYDVKM. V trimming: 8 bases; J trimming: 0 bases; junction bases outside the gene matches: 9. Here the CDR3 reads CASGKGQGSSTDTQYF. The CDR3 DNA reads as TGTGCCAGCGGAAAGGGACAGGGATCTAGCACAGATACGCAGTATTTT.

In its sample, this clone was seen once. This chain uses TRBV28 with TRBJ2-3; D is ambiguous. The CDR3 is 11 amino acids. Germline CDR1 is MDHEN and CDR2 is SYDVKM. CDR3 sequence (DNA): TGTCAGGAACCGAGCACAGATACGCAGTATTTT. Its translation is CQEPSTDTQYF.

The chain employs TRBV5-1 and TRBJ1-4; TRBD1 agrees at 7 bases. CDR1 is SGHRS and CDR2 is YFSETQ in the germline V gene. This CDR3 has 13 amino acids. V lost 4 bases to trimming and J lost 13 bases; unmatched junction nucleotides: 10. The CDR3 DNA sequence: TGCGCCAGCAGCCCATTCGACAGGGTGGGACTGTTTTTT. This codes for CASSPFDRVGLFF.

The rearrangement joins TRBV4-2 to TRBJ1-5; D remains unclear. CDR1 is LGHNA and CDR2 is YNFKEQ in the germline V gene. The CDR3 extends over 14 amino acids. V was trimmed by 1 base and J by 1 base, leaving 5 bases between them. CDR3 nucleotide sequence: TGTGCCAGCAGCCAAGCAGTCAGCAATCAGCCCCAGCATTTT. Amino acids: CASSQAVSNQPQHF.

The chain uses TRBV10-3 and TRBJ2-3, with TRBD2 identical over 7 bases. Germline loops: CDR1 ENHRY, CDR2 SYGVKD. This CDR3 contains 13 residues. V was pared by 3 bases and J by 5 bases, with 2 bases of the junction left unmatched. This CDR3 is CAISDREGDTQYF. Here the CDR3 DNA reads TGTGCCATCAGTGACAGGGAGGGAGATACGCAGTATTTT.

Here the CDR3 reads CASSTGLAGKVEQFF. CDR3 in DNA: TGCGCCAGCAGCACCGGACTAGCGGGGAAGGTTGAGCAGTTCTTC. This chain uses TRBV5-1 with TRBJ2-1; TRBD2 matches 12 bases. Germline V gives CDR1 SGHRS, CDR2 YFSETQ. V lost 4 bases, J lost 9 bases, and 8 bases stayed unmatched. This CDR3 contains 15 residues.